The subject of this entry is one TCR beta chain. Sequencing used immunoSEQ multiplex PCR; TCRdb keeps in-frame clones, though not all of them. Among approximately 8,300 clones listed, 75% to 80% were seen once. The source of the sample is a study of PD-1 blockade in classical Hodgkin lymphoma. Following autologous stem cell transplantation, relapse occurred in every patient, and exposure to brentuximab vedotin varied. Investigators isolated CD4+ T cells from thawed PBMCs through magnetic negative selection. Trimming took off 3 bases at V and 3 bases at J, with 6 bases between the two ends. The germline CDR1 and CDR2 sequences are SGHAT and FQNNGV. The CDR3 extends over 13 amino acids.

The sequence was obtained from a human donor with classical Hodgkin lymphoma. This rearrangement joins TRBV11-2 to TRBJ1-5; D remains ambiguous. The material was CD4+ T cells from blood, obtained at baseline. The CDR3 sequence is CASSLNNNQPQHF. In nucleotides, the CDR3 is TGTGCCAGCAGCTTGAACAACAATCAGCCCCAGCATTTT.